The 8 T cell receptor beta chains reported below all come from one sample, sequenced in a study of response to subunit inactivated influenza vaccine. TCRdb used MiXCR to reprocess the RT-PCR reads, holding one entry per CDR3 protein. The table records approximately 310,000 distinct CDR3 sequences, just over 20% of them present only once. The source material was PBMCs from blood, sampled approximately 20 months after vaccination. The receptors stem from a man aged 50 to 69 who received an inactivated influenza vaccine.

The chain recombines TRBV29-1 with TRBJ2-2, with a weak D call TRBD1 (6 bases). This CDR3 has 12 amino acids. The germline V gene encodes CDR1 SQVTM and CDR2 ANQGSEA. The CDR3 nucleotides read TGCAGAGGACAGACGAACACCGGGGAGCTGTTTTTT. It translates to CRGQTNTGELFF.

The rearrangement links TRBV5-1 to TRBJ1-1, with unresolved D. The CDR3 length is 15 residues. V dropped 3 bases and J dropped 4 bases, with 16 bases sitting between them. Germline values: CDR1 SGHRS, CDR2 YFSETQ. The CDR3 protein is CASSSLPGVGTEAFF. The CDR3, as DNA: TGCGCCAGCAGCTCCCTACCTGGGGTAGGCACTGAAGCTTTCTTT.

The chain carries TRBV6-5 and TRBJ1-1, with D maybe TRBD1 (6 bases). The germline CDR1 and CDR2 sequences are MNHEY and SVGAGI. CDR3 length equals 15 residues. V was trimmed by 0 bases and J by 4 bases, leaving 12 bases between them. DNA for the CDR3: TGTGCCAGCAGTTACTCCACAGGGAAGGTCACTGAAGCTTTCTTT. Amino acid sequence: CASSYSTGKVTEAFF.

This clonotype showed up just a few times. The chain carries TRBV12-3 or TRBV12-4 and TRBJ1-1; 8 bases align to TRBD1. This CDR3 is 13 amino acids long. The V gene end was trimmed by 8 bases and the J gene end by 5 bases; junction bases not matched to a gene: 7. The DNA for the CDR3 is TGTGCCAGCCACCGGGACAGGAGGACTGAAGCTTTCTTT. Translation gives CASHRDRRTEAFF.

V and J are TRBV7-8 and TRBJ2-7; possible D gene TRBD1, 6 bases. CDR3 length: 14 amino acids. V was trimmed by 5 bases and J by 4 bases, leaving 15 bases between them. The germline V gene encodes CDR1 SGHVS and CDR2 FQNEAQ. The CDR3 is CASSPIWTAYEQYF. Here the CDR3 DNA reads TGTGCCAGCAGCCCGATATGGACAGCATACGAGCAGTACTTC.

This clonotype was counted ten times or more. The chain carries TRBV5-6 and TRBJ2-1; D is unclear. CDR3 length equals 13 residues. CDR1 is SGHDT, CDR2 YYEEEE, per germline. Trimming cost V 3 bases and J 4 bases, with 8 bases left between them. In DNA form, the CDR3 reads TGTGCCAGCAGCTCGGACCTGTACAATGAGCAGTTCTTC. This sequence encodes CASSSDLYNEQFF.

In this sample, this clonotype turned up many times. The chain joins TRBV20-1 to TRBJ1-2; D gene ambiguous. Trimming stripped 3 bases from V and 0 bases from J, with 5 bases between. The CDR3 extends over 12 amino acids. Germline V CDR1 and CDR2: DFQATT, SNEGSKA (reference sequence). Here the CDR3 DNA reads TGCAGTGCTAGTCAAGCTAACTATGGCTACACCTTC. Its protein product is CSASQANYGYTF.

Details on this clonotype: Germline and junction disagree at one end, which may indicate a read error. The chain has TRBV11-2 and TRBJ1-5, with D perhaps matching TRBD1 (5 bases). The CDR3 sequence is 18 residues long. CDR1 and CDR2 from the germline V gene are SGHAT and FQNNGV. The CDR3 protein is CASSLSGAQARSNQAQHF. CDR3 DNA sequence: TGTGCCAGCAGCTTAAGTGGGGCGCAGGCTAGGAGCAATCAGGCCCAGCATTTT.